These 16 T cell receptor beta chains came from one sample sequenced in a study of blood T cell repertoires in COVID-19. The assay was immunoSEQ multiplex PCR, and TCRdb's table has in-frame clones only and misses some. The table shows around 180,000 clones, with around 82% occurring only once. The sample consisted of PBMCs or T cells enriched from blood (not recorded which). These TCRs come from a woman in her forties or fifties with acute COVID-19.

The chain recombines TRBV25-1 with TRBJ2-7, with D perhaps matching TRBD2 (6 bases). The CDR3 covers 14 residues. Trimming cost V 1 base and J 4 bases, with 11 bases left between them. The germline gives CDR1 MGHDK, CDR2 SYGVNS. The CDR3 coding sequence is TGTGCCAGCAGTGAATCGGCAGGGAGGTACGAGCAGTACGTC. Encoded protein: CASSESAGRYEQYV.

The CDR3 bases are TGCGCCAGCAGCCAAGAGGCCTCTGGAAACACCATATATTTT. Its translation: CASSQEASGNTIYF. This chain links TRBV4-3 with TRBJ1-3; D is uncertain. The V and J ends lost 0 bases and 0 bases respectively, with 3 bases between them. This CDR3 comprises 14 residues. The germline V gene has CDR1 LGHNA and CDR2 YSLEER.

This clone occurred a few times. The V call is TRBV19, the J call TRBJ1-2; maybe TRBD1 (5 bases). V lost 6 bases and J 7 bases, leaving 24 bases between the germline ends. CDR3 length: 16 residues. In germline, CDR1 is LNHDA, CDR2 SQIVND (reference sequence). The CDR3 DNA follows: TGTGCCAGTAGCACTACCTCCCGCGGACAATCCTCTGGCTACACCTTC. It is translated as CASSTTSRGQSSGYTF.

The V call is TRBV6-1, the J call TRBJ2-5; 10 bases align to TRBD2. Unmatched junction bases numbered 6, after V lost 3 bases and J lost 2 bases. CDR1 and CDR2 (germline): MNHNS, SASEGT. CDR3 length: 16 residues. The CDR3 loop is CASSDGVSGGQETQYF. As DNA, the CDR3 is TGTGCCAGCAGTGATGGGGTTAGCGGGGGGCAAGAGACCCAGTACTTC.

V gene TRBV7-2 combines with J gene TRBJ1-2; D is unresolved. Per the germline V gene, CDR1 is SGHTA and CDR2 is FQGNSA. The ends were cut back, 5 bases at V and 7 bases at J, with 8 bases in the middle. CDR3 size: 11 residues. CDR3 region: CASSPFFGYTF. Here the CDR3 DNA reads TGTGCCAGCAGCCCGTTCTTTGGCTACACCTTC.

The rearrangement links TRBV7-3 to TRBJ2-1, with D possibly being TRBD1 (5 bases). The germline V and J ends were trimmed by 1 base and 6 bases, with 10 bases remaining between them. Germline-derived CDR1 and CDR2 are SGHTA and FQGTGA. The CDR3 spans 14 residues. The CDR3 is CASSLNKGINEQFF. CDR3 nucleotide sequence: TGTGCCAGCAGCTTAAATAAGGGGATCAATGAGCAGTTCTTC.

The rearrangement links TRBV19 to TRBJ2-7; TRBD2 matches 9 bases. This CDR3 region has 15 residues. Germline-derived CDR1 and CDR2 are LNHDA and SQIVND (reference sequence). V dropped 6 bases and J dropped 0; count of bases not matched to a gene: 6. CDR3 protein: CASRPSGASSYEQYV. Here the CDR3 DNA reads TGTGCCAGTAGGCCTAGCGGGGCGAGCTCCTACGAGCAGTACGTC.

CDR3 bases: TGTGCCTGGACCATGACAGATGAAAAACTGTTTTTT. This codes for CAWTMTDEKLFF. J is TRBJ1-4 and V is TRBV30; D is perhaps TRBD1 (5 bases). Germline CDR1 is GTSNPN and CDR2 is SVGIG (reference sequence). This CDR3 is 12 amino acids long. The ends were cut back, 4 bases at V and 6 bases at J, with 9 bases in the middle.

This chain links TRBV7-8 with TRBJ2-2; D may be TRBD2 (5 bases). V gave up 5 bases and J gave up 3 bases, with 16 bases separating them. The CDR3 extends over 16 amino acids. The germline V gene has CDR1 SGHVS and CDR2 FQNEAQ. CDR3 amino acids: CASSPLRSGYTGELFF. The CDR3 DNA is TGTGCCAGCAGCCCCCTGAGGAGCGGCTACACCGGGGAGCTGTTTTTT.

This clone appeared a few times. This chain joins TRBV28 and TRBJ1-5, with a possible D match to TRBD1 (5 bases). The CDR3 is 16 amino acids. CDR1 is MDHEN, CDR2 SYDVKM, per germline. V was cut by 5 bases and J by 2 bases, with 16 bases left in between. The CDR3 nucleotides are TGTGCCAGCAGTACCTGGCAGGGATCGGGCAATCAGCCCCAGCATTTT. This sequence encodes CASSTWQGSGNQPQHF.

This rearrangement joins TRBV6-1 to TRBJ2-7; D is perhaps TRBD1 (6 bases). V was trimmed by 2 bases and J by 0 bases, leaving 11 bases between them. The CDR3 length is 15 residues. Germline CDR1 reads MNHNS; CDR2 reads SASEGT. The CDR3 spells CASSETGLSSYEQYV. The CDR3 DNA reads TGTGCCAGCAGTGAAACAGGGCTAAGCTCCTACGAGCAGTACGTC.

The V gene is TRBV27, the J gene TRBJ2-3, with TRBD2 identical over 8 bases. The CDR3 covers 16 residues. CDR1 is MNHEY and CDR2 is SMNVEV in the germline V gene (reference sequence). J was trimmed by 5 bases and V by 3 bases; bases with no gene match: 10. The CDR3 sequence: CASSFFLGGARDTQYF. CDR3 coding DNA: TGTGCCAGCAGTTTTTTCCTCGGGGGGGCGAGAGATACGCAGTATTTT.

The chain links TRBV6-5 to TRBJ1-3; D uncertain. Trimming cost V 6 bases and J 4 bases, with 10 bases left between them. From germline, CDR1 is MNHEY and CDR2 SVGAGI. CDR3 length: 13 residues. The CDR3 here is CASSRDKGNTIYF. CDR3 bases: TGTGCCAGCAGCCGCGACAAGGGAAACACCATATATTTT.

This chain uses TRBV6-2 or TRBV6-3 with TRBJ2-3, with 8 bases identical to TRBD2. The germline CDR1 and CDR2 sequences are MNHEY and SVGEGT. The CDR3 loop spans 15 amino acids. V lost 2 bases, J lost 0 bases, and 1 base stayed unmatched. In nucleotides, the CDR3 is TGTGCCAGCAGTTACCCTAGCGGGAGCACAGATACGCAGTATTTT. Its translation is CASSYPSGSTDTQYF.

The CDR3 region has the DNA TGTGCCAGCAGCGCCTGGGCTAGGACAGGGGTAAACACTGAAGCTTTCTTT. Amino acid sequence: CASSAWARTGVNTEAFF. V usage is TRBV14 and J usage is TRBJ1-1, with 9 bases fitting TRBD1. V trimming: 5 bases; J trimming: 2 bases; junction bases outside the gene matches: 12. CDR1 is SGHDN and CDR2 is FVKESK in the germline V gene. There are 17 residues in the CDR3.

V gene TRBV27 combines with J gene TRBJ1-6; D uncertain. Germline V gene data show CDR1 as MNHEY and CDR2 as SMNVEV (reference sequence). Deletions cut 2 bases from V and 7 bases from J, with 15 bases between. This CDR3 is 16 amino acids long. The CDR3 spells CASSLNGIGGNSPLHF. The DNA of the CDR3 is TGTGCCAGCAGTTTAAACGGGATAGGAGGGAATTCACCCCTCCACTTT.